A single sample gave rise to the 2 T cell receptor beta chains below, sequenced in a study of shared clonotypes between healthy human individuals. Clones were sequenced by immunoSEQ multiplex PCR, and TCRdb holds only the in-frame ones, with some missing. This sample has 2 million or so clones; 90% to 95% occur once, and the top ten carry roughly 0.13%. Sequenced: naive CD4+ T cells sorted from blood. Subset described: CD45RA+ positively selected. These receptor sequences come from a man aged 18 to 29 in good health.

On this clone: Within the sample, other DNA sequences also encode this same CDR3. The J gene is TRBJ2-5, the V gene TRBV7-6; D gene unclear. V gave up 0 bases and J gave up 4 bases, with 3 bases separating them. The CDR3 consists of 12 residues. Germline CDR1 SGHVS, CDR2 FNYEAQ. This chain's CDR3 is CASSLALETQYF. CDR3 DNA sequence: TGTGCCAGCAGCTTAGCGCTAGAGACCCAGTACTTC.

The V call is TRBV19, the J call TRBJ1-5; the match to TRBD1 covers 7 bases. Germline CDR1 LNHDA, CDR2 SQIVND (reference sequence). CDR3 length: 15 amino acids. The V gene end was trimmed by 7 bases and the J gene end by 6 bases; junction bases not matched to a gene: 12. The CDR3 loop reads CASTMGDRVGQPQHF. As DNA, the CDR3 is TGTGCCAGTACCATGGGCGACAGGGTTGGTCAGCCCCAGCATTTT.